By share of the sample, the clone carrying this T cell receptor (beta chain) is medium-sized (0.01 to 0.1%). With V trimmed by 0 bases and J by 0 bases, 6 bases remained unmatched. There are 17 residues in the CDR3. Germline V lookup: CDR1 SGDLS, CDR2 YYNGEE. As handled by the study authors: Using reference gene primer amplification, nucleated cell counts were estimated. Only in-frame clones appear in the TCRdb table, and some are missing; sequencing was by immunoSEQ multiplex PCR. V and J calls and clone size follow that table, whereas D and trimming were derived from the DNA. Of 37,000 or so clones in the sample, more than 75% are singletons; the top ten hold 60% to 65%. The source of the sample is a study of blood T cell repertoires in COVID-19. Study as a whole: Samples came from the United States, Italy and Spain, spanning acute and convalescent COVID-19. Sources were T cells, B-cell-depleted T cells, or PBMCs; the material itself was cDNA or gDNA.

This TCR came from a man in his 70s with acute or convalescent COVID-19. Input material: peripheral blood. The genes are TRBV9 and TRBJ2-4; 7 bases match TRBD1. CDR3 DNA sequence: TGTGCCAGCAGCGTAGGTGTAGACAGGGAAGCCAAAAACATTCAGTACTTC. Translated, it gives CASSVGVDREAKNIQYF.